This entry lists 27 T cell receptor beta chains sequenced from one sample in a study of blood T cell repertoires in COVID-19. Generated by immunoSEQ multiplex PCR, the TCRdb table keeps only in-frame clones and is missing some. The sample lists tens of thousands of clones, approximately 83% occurring once. Sequenced sample: peripheral blood. These receptor sequences come from a human donor in a cohort sampled during active COVID-19.

This clone was observed a single time. The chain recombines TRBV11-2 with TRBJ1-2; D remains ambiguous. The CDR3 covers 14 residues. The V end was cut by 1 base, the J end by 1 base, with 7 bases between. CDR1 is SGHAT and CDR2 is FQNNGV in the germline V gene. This CDR3 is CASSLVTGNYGYTF. The CDR3 nucleotides are TGTGCCAGCAGCTTAGTTACGGGTAACTATGGCTACACCTTC.

V is TRBV6-6 and J is TRBJ2-7, with a tentative D call TRBD2 (5 bases). Germline V CDR1 and CDR2: MNHNY, SVGAGI (reference sequence). The CDR3 covers 12 residues. Trimming took off 10 bases at V and 2 bases at J, with 12 bases between the two ends. CDR3 DNA: TGTGCCACTCGGGGATCGGCCTACGAGCAGTACTTC. It yields the protein CATRGSAYEQYF.

The chain employs TRBV4-3 and TRBJ1-1, with 9 bases aligning to TRBD1. The germline V gene has CDR1 LGHNA and CDR2 YSLEER. J lost 5 bases, V lost 5 bases, and 9 bases had no gene match. The CDR3 loop spans 15 amino acids. Here the CDR3 reads CASSETTGGETEAFF. The CDR3 DNA reads TGCGCCAGCAGCGAAACGACAGGGGGAGAGACTGAAGCTTTCTTT.

V usage is TRBV6-5 and J usage is TRBJ2-3, with a tentative D call TRBD1 (6 bases). V gave up 6 bases and J gave up 0 bases, with 13 bases separating them. The CDR3 loop spans 15 amino acids. The germline V gene has CDR1 MNHEY and CDR2 SVGAGI. CDR3 sequence (DNA): TGTGCCAGCAGGGGGACATCGACTAGCACAGATACGCAGTATTTT. Its translation: CASRGTSTSTDTQYF.

This clone was picked up one time. CDR3: CASSQDIGSYEQYF. Written as DNA, the CDR3 is TGTGCCAGCAGCCAAGATATCGGGAGCTACGAGCAGTACTTC. The chain joins TRBV14 to TRBJ2-7, with D perhaps matching TRBD2 (6 bases). V was trimmed by 0 bases and J by 3 bases, leaving 9 bases between them. The germline gives CDR1 SGHDN, CDR2 FVKESK. This CDR3 has 14 amino acids.

The chain combines TRBV20-1 with TRBJ2-7, with TRBD1 as a possible D gene (5 bases). This CDR3 has 12 amino acids. The V gene's germline CDR1 is DFQATT and CDR2 SNEGSKA (reference sequence). V dropped 3 bases and J dropped 3 bases, with 9 bases sitting between them. The CDR3 reads CSASAGIYEQYF. The CDR3, as DNA: TGCAGTGCTAGTGCAGGGATCTACGAGCAGTACTTC.

This clone was found once. The rearrangement uses TRBV7-2 and TRBJ2-7, with a tentative D call TRBD1 (5 bases). Looked up from germline, CDR1 is SGHTA and CDR2 is FQGNSA. The length of the CDR3 is 15 residues. V shed 2 bases and J shed 4 bases, with 15 bases lying between them. The CDR3 spells CASSLLHRSGYEQYF. In nucleotides, the CDR3 is TGTGCCAGCAGCTTATTGCACAGGTCGGGTTACGAGCAGTACTTC.

V gene TRBV5-8 combines with J gene TRBJ1-5, with TRBD1 identical over 7 bases. This CDR3 region has 14 residues. Looked up from germline, CDR1 is SGHTS and CDR2 is YDEGEE. Trimming at V came to 3 bases and at J to 4 bases, leaving 4 bases not matched to a gene. For the CDR3, the DNA is TGTGCCAGCAGCTGGGGGACAGAAAATCAGCCCCAGCATTTT. It yields the protein CASSWGTENQPQHF.

The chain's CDR3 is CASSKGQGNYNSPLHF. The CDR3 DNA reads TGCGCCAGCAGCAAGGGACAGGGAAACTATAATTCACCCCTCCACTTT. The rearrangement uses TRBV5-1 and TRBJ1-6; 9 nucleotides line up with TRBD1. The CDR3 totals 16 residues. The ends lost 4 bases at V and 3 bases at J; junction bases unmatched: 5. Looked up from germline, CDR1 is SGHRS and CDR2 is YFSETQ. Full variable domain (remainder filled in from reference TRBV5-1 and TRBJ1-6): KAGVTQTPRYLIKTRGQQVTLSCSPISGHRSVSWYQQTPGQGLQFLFEYFSETQRNKGNFPGRFSGRQFSNSRSEMNVSTLELGDSALYLCASSKGQGNYNSPLHFGNGTRLTVT.

The rearrangement joins TRBV7-2 to TRBJ2-1, with 11 bases aligning to TRBD2. The V and J ends lost 5 bases and 10 bases, in that order; junction bases with no gene match: 16. This CDR3 comprises 17 residues. CDR1 and CDR2 from the germline V gene are SGHTA and FQGNSA. Written as DNA, the CDR3 is TGTGCCAGCAGCCCCCTTCCGGTAGCGGGGGGGCCGGGAGAGCAGTTCTTC. Its protein product is CASSPLPVAGGPGEQFF.

The chain employs TRBV24-1 and TRBJ2-5; 8 bases are shared with TRBD2. The CDR3 covers 15 residues. Germline V gene sequence: CDR1 KGHDR, CDR2 SFDVKD. Losses at the gene ends were 6 bases for V and 0 bases for J; bases not matched to a gene: 5. The CDR3 loop reads CATSSRGGYQETQYF. The CDR3 DNA reads as TGTGCCACCAGTAGCCGGGGGGGGTACCAAGAGACCCAGTACTTC.

V and J are TRBV5-1 and TRBJ2-5; D gene ambiguous. Germline lookup yields CDR1 SGHRS and CDR2 YFSETQ. The V and J ends lost 4 bases and 5 bases respectively, with 6 bases between them. There are 11 residues in the CDR3. CDR3 in DNA: TGCGCCAGCAGCCACCGGGAGACCCAGTACTTC. Amino acid sequence: CASSHRETQYF.

The gene calls are TRBV29-1 and TRBJ2-7; a possible D gene is TRBD1 (5 bases). The CDR3 length is 14 residues. V was cut by 2 bases and J by 1 base, with 12 bases left in between. The germline gives CDR1 SQVTM, CDR2 ANQGSEA. The CDR3 protein is CSVEKGHASYEQYF. CDR3 nucleotide sequence: TGCAGCGTTGAAAAGGGGCATGCGTCCTACGAGCAGTACTTC.

This sequence joins TRBV7-8 and TRBJ1-5; 7 bases map to TRBD1. The germline gives CDR1 SGHVS, CDR2 FQNEAQ. This CDR3 contains 14 residues. V trimming: 5 bases; J trimming: 4 bases; junction bases outside the gene matches: 5. The CDR3 sequence is CASSPDRENQPQHF. The CDR3 DNA reads as TGTGCCAGCAGCCCAGACAGGGAGAATCAGCCCCAGCATTTT.

CDR3 sequence reads: CASSTGIFYGYTF. CDR3 bases: TGCGCCAGCAGTACAGGGATATTCTATGGCTACACCTTC. The chain joins TRBV5-1 to TRBJ1-2; D may be TRBD1 (6 bases). The germline V and J ends were trimmed by 5 bases and 4 bases, with 12 bases remaining between them. The CDR3 runs to 13 residues. CDR1 and CDR2 from the germline V gene are SGHRS and YFSETQ.

The gene calls are TRBV29-1 and TRBJ2-1; 7 nucleotides line up with TRBD1. Germline CDR1 and CDR2: SQVTM and ANQGSEA. Unmatched junction bases numbered 9, after V lost 6 bases and J lost 4 bases. The CDR3 has 14 residues. CDR3 in amino acids: CSVSQGYLYNEQFF. DNA of the CDR3: TGCAGCGTCTCACAGGGGTACCTATACAATGAGCAGTTCTTC.

The chain uses TRBV7-2 and TRBJ1-1; D gene uncertain. CDR3 size: 15 residues. V was trimmed by 7 bases and J by 0 bases, leaving 15 bases between them. CDR1 is SGHTA and CDR2 is FQGNSA in the germline V gene. The CDR3 here is CASTLQQNMNTEAFF. DNA for the CDR3: TGTGCCAGCACCCTTCAACAGAACATGAACACTGAAGCTTTCTTT.

The chain employs TRBV3-1 (or the pseudogene TRBV3-2) and TRBJ2-7, with D unclear. The CDR3 sequence is 12 residues long. Trimming shortened V by 3 bases and J by 9 bases, and 12 bases separated the two germline ends. CDR1 is LGHDT, CDR2 YNNKEL, per germline (reference sequence). CDR3 in DNA: TGTGCCAGCAGCCAGGGCCACGACGGGCAGTACTTC. Its protein is CASSQGHDGQYF.

This sequence joins TRBV4-2 and TRBJ1-1; D may be TRBD1 (6 bases). The ends were cut back, 4 bases at V and 2 bases at J, with 11 bases in the middle. The germline gives CDR1 LGHNA, CDR2 YNFKEQ. This CDR3 is 14 amino acids long. Here the CDR3 reads CASSPRDTNTEAFF. The DNA for the CDR3 is TGTGCCAGCAGCCCCCGGGACACTAACACTGAAGCTTTCTTT.

V and J are TRBV2 and TRBJ2-3; TRBD1 agrees at 7 bases. The CDR3 extends over 18 amino acids. V was pared by 8 bases and J by 0 bases, with 17 bases of the junction left unmatched. Germline-derived CDR1 and CDR2 are SNHLY and FYNNEI. The CDR3 loop reads CASLKVLGPGQSTDTQYF. The CDR3 bases are TGTGCCAGCCTAAAGGTCCTGGGCCCGGGACAGAGCACAGATACGCAGTATTTT.

This chain links TRBV7-2 with TRBJ2-3; 7 bases match TRBD2. V was clipped by 1 base and J by 5 bases; unmatched bases: 9. Germline values: CDR1 SGHTA, CDR2 FQGNSA. CDR3 length equals 16 residues. DNA of the CDR3: TGTGCCAGCAGCTTAGGGGGGGGACTCCGAAGAGATACGCAGTATTTT. Translation: CASSLGGGLRRDTQYF.

The V gene is TRBV4-3, the J gene TRBJ2-2; a possible D gene is TRBD1 (5 bases). CDR3 length equals 17 residues. Germline CDR1 reads LGHNA; CDR2 reads YSLEER. Trimming cost V 5 bases and J 3 bases, with 19 bases left between them. The CDR3, as DNA: TGCGCCAGCAGCTTATTCGGGCAGGGCGGCGACACCGGGGAGCTGTTTTTT. It encodes CASSLFGQGGDTGELFF.

The chain carries TRBV6-6 and TRBJ2-7; 8 bases are a match to TRBD1. Per germline, CDR1 MNHNY and CDR2 SVGAGI (reference sequence). This CDR3 is 13 amino acids long. V gave up 10 bases and J gave up 1 base; unmatched junction bases: 6. The chain's CDR3 is CAIRTGPSYEQYF. In DNA, the CDR3 is TGTGCCATCCGGACAGGGCCTTCCTACGAGCAGTACTTC.

This chain joins TRBV2 and TRBJ2-5, with 7 bases fitting TRBD1. Trimming cost V 7 bases and J 9 bases; bases outside gene matches: 11. Germline assignment: CDR1 SNHLY and CDR2 FYNNEI. This CDR3 region has 13 residues. In DNA form, the CDR3 reads TGTGCCAGCAAGGGACAGACCCCGGGCGCCCAGTACTTC. Translated, it gives CASKGQTPGAQYF.

The chain uses TRBV6-5 and TRBJ1-2; 8 bases are shared with TRBD1. CDR1 is MNHEY, CDR2 SVGAGI, per germline. The CDR3 consists of 14 residues. V lost 3 bases and J lost 5; bases outside the gene matches: 5. In DNA, the CDR3 is TGTGCCAGCAGTTATGGAGACAGGGGATATGGCTACACCTTC. As protein: CASSYGDRGYGYTF.

This chain connects TRBV5-8 to TRBJ1-5; 11 bases agree with TRBD1. The V gene's germline CDR1 is SGHTS and CDR2 YDEGEE. This CDR3 comprises 15 residues. V was clipped by 2 bases and J by 4 bases; unmatched bases: 2. The chain's CDR3 is CASSFGTGGNQPQHF. In DNA, the CDR3 is TGTGCCAGCAGCTTTGGGACAGGGGGTAATCAGCCCCAGCATTTT.

V and J are TRBV7-2 and TRBJ2-6; 8 bases fit TRBD1. Germline V gene data show CDR1 as SGHTA and CDR2 as FQGNSA. Trimming cost V 2 bases and J 0 bases; bases outside gene matches: 3. The CDR3 loop spans 17 amino acids. The CDR3 sequence: CASSLTGGPSGANVLTF. The CDR3 nucleotides read TGTGCCAGCAGCTTAACAGGGGGACCCTCTGGGGCCAACGTCCTGACTTTC.